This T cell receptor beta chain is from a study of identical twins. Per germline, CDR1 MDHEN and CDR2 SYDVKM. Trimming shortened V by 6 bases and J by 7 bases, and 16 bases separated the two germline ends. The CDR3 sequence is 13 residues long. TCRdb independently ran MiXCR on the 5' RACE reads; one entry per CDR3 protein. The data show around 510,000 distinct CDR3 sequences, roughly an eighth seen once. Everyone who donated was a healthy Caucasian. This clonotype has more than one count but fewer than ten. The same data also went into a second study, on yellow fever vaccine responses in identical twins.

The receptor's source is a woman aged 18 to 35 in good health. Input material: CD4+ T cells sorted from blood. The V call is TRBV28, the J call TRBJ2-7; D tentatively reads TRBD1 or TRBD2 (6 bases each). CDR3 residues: CASSPLGAGEQYF. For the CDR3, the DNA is TGTGCCAGCAGCCCTTTGGGGGCGGGGGAGCAGTACTTC.